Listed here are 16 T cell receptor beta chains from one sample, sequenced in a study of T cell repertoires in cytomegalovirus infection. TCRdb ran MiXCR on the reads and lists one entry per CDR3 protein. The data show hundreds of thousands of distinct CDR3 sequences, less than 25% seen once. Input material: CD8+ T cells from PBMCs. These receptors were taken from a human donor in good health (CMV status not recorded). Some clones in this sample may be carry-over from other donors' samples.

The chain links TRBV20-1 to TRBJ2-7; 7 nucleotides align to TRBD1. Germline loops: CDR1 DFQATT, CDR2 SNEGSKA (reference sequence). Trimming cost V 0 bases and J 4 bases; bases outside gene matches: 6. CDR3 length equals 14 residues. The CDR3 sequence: CSARDPTGTYEQYF. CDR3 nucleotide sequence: TGCAGTGCTAGAGATCCGACAGGGACGTACGAGCAGTACTTC.

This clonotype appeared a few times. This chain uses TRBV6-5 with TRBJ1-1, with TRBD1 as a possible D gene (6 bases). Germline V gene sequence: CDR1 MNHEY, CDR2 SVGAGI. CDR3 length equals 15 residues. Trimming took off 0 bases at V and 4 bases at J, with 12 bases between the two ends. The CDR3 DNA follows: TGTGCCAGCAGTTACTCGAATGCAGGGGCCACTGAAGCTTTCTTT. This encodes CASSYSNAGATEAFF.

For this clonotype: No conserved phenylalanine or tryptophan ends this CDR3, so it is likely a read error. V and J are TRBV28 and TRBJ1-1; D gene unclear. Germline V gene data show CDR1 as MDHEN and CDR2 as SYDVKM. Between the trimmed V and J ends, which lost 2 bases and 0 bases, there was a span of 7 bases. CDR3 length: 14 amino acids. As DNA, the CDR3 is TGTGCCAGCAGTTTAGCAGAAATGAACACTGAAGCTTTCTCT. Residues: CASSLAEMNTEAFS.

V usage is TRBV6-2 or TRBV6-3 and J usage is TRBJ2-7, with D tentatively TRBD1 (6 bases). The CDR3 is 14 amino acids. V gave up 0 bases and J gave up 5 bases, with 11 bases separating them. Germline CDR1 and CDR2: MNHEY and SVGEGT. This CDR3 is CASSYSPRGDEQYV. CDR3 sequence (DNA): TGTGCCAGCAGTTACTCTCCCAGGGGCGACGAGCAGTACGTC.

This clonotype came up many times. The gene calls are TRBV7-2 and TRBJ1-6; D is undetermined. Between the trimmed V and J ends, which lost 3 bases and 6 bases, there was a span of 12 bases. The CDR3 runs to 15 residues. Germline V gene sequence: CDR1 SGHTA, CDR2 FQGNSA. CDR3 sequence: CASSFVDPTNSPLHF. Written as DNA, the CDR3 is TGTGCCAGCAGCTTCGTAGATCCGACTAATTCACCCCTCCACTTT.

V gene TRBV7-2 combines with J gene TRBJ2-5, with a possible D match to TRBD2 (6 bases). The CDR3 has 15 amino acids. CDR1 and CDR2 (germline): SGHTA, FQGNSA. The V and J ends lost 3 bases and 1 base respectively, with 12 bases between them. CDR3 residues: CTSSFRGGFQETQYF. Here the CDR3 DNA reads TGTACCAGCAGCTTCCGGGGAGGATTCCAAGAGACCCAGTACTTC.

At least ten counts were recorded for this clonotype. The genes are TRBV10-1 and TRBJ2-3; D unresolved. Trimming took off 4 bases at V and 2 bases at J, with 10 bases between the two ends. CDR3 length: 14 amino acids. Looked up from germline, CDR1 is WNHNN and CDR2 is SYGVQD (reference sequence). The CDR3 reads CASSVGSLTDTQYF. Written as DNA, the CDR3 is TGCGCCAGCAGTGTGGGGTCCCTCACAGATACGCAGTATTTT.

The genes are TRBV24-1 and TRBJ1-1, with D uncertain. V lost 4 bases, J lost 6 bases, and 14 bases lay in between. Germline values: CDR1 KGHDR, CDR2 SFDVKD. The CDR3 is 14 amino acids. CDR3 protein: CATSDPTRTSEAFF. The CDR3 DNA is TGTGCCACCAGTGACCCAACACGGACGTCTGAAGCTTTCTTT.

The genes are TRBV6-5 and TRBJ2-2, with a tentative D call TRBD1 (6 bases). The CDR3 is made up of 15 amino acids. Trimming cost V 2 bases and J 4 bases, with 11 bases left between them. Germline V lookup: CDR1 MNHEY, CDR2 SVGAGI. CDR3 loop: CASSYGQGSTGELFF. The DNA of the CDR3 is TGTGCCAGCAGTTACGGGCAGGGGTCCACCGGGGAGCTGTTTTTT.

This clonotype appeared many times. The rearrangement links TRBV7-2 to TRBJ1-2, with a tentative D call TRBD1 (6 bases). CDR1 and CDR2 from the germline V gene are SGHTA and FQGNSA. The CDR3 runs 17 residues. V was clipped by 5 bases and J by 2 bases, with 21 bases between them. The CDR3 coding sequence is TGTGCCAGCAGCCCGCGAGGGGGGGGGGCGATAAACTATGGCTACACCTTC. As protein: CASSPRGGGAINYGYTF. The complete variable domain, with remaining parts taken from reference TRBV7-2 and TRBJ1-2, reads GAGVSQSPSNKVTEKGKDVELRCDPISGHTALYWYRQSLGQGLEFLIYFQGNSAPDKSGLPSDRFSAERTGGSVSTLTIQRTQQEDSAVYLCASSPRGGGAINYGYTFGSGTRLTVV.

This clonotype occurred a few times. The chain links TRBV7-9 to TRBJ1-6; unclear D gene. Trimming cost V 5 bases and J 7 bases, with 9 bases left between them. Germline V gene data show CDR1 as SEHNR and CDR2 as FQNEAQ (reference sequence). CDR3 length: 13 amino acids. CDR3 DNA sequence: TGTGCCAGCAGCGGATCCAAGAATTCACCCCTCCACTTT. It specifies CASSGSKNSPLHF. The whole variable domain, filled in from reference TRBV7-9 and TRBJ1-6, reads DTGVSQNPRHKITKRGQNVTFRCDPISEHNRLYWYRQTLGQGPEFLTYFQNEAQLEKSRLLSDRFSAERPKGSFSTLEIQRTEQGDSAMYLCASSGSKNSPLHFGNGTRLTVT.

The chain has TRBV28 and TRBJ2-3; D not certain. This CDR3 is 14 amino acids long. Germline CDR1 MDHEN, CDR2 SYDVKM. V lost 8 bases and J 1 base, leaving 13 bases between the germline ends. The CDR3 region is CASGKALRTDTQYF. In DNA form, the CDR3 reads TGTGCCAGCGGAAAGGCCTTACGCACAGATACGCAGTATTTT.

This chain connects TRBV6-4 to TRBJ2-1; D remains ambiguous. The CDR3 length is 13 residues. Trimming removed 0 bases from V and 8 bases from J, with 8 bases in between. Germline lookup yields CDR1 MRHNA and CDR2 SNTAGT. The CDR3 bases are TGTGCCAGCAGTGACTCGATGGTCCATGAGCAGTTCTTC. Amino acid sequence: CASSDSMVHEQFF.

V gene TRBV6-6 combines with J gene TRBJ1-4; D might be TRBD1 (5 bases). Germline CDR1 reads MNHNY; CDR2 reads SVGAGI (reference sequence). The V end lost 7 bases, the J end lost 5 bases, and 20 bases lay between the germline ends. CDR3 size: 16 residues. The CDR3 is CASKYVGGAANEKLFF. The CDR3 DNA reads TGTGCCAGCAAATACGTAGGCGGGGCAGCGAATGAAAAACTGTTTTTT.

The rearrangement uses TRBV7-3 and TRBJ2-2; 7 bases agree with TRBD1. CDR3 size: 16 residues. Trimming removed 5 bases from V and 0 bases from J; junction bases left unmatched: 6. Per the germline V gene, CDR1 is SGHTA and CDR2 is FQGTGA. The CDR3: CASSRTDRANTGELFF. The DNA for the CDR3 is TGTGCCAGCAGCCGGACAGACAGGGCGAACACCGGGGAGCTGTTTTTT.

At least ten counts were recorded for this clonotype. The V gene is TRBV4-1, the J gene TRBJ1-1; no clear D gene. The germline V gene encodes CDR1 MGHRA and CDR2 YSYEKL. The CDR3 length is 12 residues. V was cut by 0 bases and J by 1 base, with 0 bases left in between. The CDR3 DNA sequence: TGCGCCAGCAGCCAAGAGAACACTGAAGCTTTCTTT. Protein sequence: CASSQENTEAFF.